Listed below are T cell receptor beta chains from one sample, sequenced in a study of early T cells in non-severe SARS-CoV-2 infection. Each CDR3 protein is one row after TCRdb ran MiXCR on the 5' RACE reads. This sample has about 50,000 distinct CDR3 sequences, with less than 10% found just once. The specimen comprised whole blood, sampled at baseline. Every receptor here comes from an adult who was a healthcare worker with PCR-confirmed SARS-CoV-2 infection or an uninfected control (not recorded which). CDR3s leave out the opening cysteine and the closing phenylalanine or tryptophan. Some rows mark clone size as missing; the rest say once, few, many or name a class of expanded clone.

V gene	J gene	clone size	CDR3 protein
TRBV29-1	TRBJ2-1	many	SSRGLGNEQF
TRBV20-1	TRBJ1-3	few	SAILRGSSGNTIY
TRBV28	TRBJ2-5	many	ASSPNKYSGARQETQY
TRBV5-1	TRBJ2-3	few	ASSLAGPTSTDTQY
TRBV25-1	TRBJ1-4	many	ASSFGEKLF
TRBV20-1	TRBJ1-4	many	SARSGAHNEKLF
TRBV5-1	TRBJ2-3	.	ASSLDLDGSTDTQY
TRBV9	TRBJ2-7	.	ASSVDPSSDYEQY
TRBV12-3/TRBV12-4	TRBJ1-2	.	ASSPSGATSYT
TRBV12-3/TRBV12-4	TRBJ2-2	.	ASSLILAGGVGELF
TRBV7-3	TRBJ1-4	.	ASSPTGLPNEKLF
TRBV7-2	TRBJ1-1	.	ASSLSRGVLAEAF
TRBV20-1	TRBJ2-3	.	SARDIGLVGSASTDTQY
TRBV7-3	TRBJ2-7	.	ASSLAGGSAYEQY
TRBV30	TRBJ1-5	few	AWRGNGQDYQPQH
TRBV29-1	TRBJ2-1	many	SVESSGRLGEQF
TRBV6-1	TRBJ1-1	few	ASSDGQGNTEVF
TRBV20-1	TRBJ1-1	few	SASFGASNTEAF
TRBV28	TRBJ2-7	.	ASTLAAISYEQY
TRBV12-3/TRBV12-4	TRBJ1-2	many	ASSLAGYT
TRBV30	TRBJ2-6	many	AWSRGRSRTGANVLT
TRBV29-1	TRBJ2-5	few	SVGPTGGMRETQY
TRBV30	TRBJ2-5	.	AWSVAETQY
TRBV7-3	TRBJ2-5	.	ASSSPSGRNQETQY
TRBV12-3/TRBV12-4	TRBJ2-3	many	ASSLYFASTDTQY
TRBV29-1	TRBJ1-1	.	SGAGTTEAF
TRBV2	TRBJ1-6	.	ASSADPVSPLH
TRBV12-5	TRBJ1-2	few	ASRGLAGYT
TRBV19	TRBJ1-4	many	ASSMWGKDEKLF
TRBV10-2	TRBJ2-2	many	ASKTNTGELF
TRBV7-2	TRBJ1-3	few	ASSRIQGAGNTIY
TRBV12-3/TRBV12-4	TRBJ1-5	many	ASSFWGTDQPQH
TRBV6-6	TRBJ1-5	once	ASRRWGTGDQPQH
TRBV5-5	TRBJ1-1	few	ASSPPGTGYTEAF
TRBV7-6	TRBJ1-4	.	ASSSWGGAPGEKLF
TRBV12-3/TRBV12-4	TRBJ2-3	.	ASSFSGTTDTQY
TRBV27	TRBJ2-7	.	ASSLDPTYEQY
TRBV2	TRBJ1-1	many	ASSAYSTGTEAF
TRBV24-1	TRBJ2-1	few	ATSDLAGGNEQF
TRBV5-4	TRBJ2-7	.	ASSPGQSLYEQY
TRBV11-2	TRBJ2-1	few	ASSVSGGGPGEQF
TRBV19	TRBJ2-1	many	ASSHPGTGGREQF
TRBV20-1	TRBJ1-1	many	SATDRIRNTEAF
TRBV7-8	TRBJ2-7	.	ASSPHLDTTIPT
TRBV7-2	TRBJ2-5	few	ASSFWMEETQY
TRBV5-1	TRBJ2-3	.	ASSFGAGPWPDTQY
TRBV20-1	TRBJ2-3	.	SVSTAADTQY
TRBV12-3/TRBV12-4	TRBJ1-2	many	ASSSDREGYGYT
TRBV12-3/TRBV12-4	TRBJ2-5	.	ASSRPNQETQY
TRBV6-5	TRBJ1-1	.	ASSYGWGAGPEAF
TRBV12-3/TRBV12-4	TRBJ2-5	.	ASSFRGSGETQY
TRBV7-2	TRBJ1-2	.	ASSSTGGYT
TRBV3-1	TRBJ2-5	.	ASSQDLLAWQTQY
TRBV20-1	TRBJ1-1	many	SARDQGGAEAF
TRBV5-7	TRBJ1-3	few	ASSPSYREENTIY
TRBV9	TRBJ2-2	many	ASSVEGTSSGELF
TRBV7-3	TRBJ2-5	.	ASSSGLVAGETQY
TRBV5-1	TRBJ1-5	few	ASSLLGNSNQPQH
TRBV6-6	TRBJ1-6	few	ASSYFGLVGDSPLH
TRBV20-1	TRBJ1-5	few	SARYSNQPQH